Presented here are 31 T cell receptor beta chains from one specimen sequenced in a study of identical twins. TCRdb independently ran MiXCR on the 5' RACE reads; one entry per CDR3 protein. Of approximately 500,000 distinct CDR3 sequences detected, roughly 24% appear once; the ten largest clones hold 2.9%. This sample also belongs to another study, concerning T cells expressing NK-cell markers.

The sample taken for sequencing was CD4+ T cells sorted from blood. Every receptor here comes from a woman under 30 in good health.

This clonotype was counted only a few times. The chain couples TRBV20-1 to TRBJ2-7; D unclear. Germline V gene data show CDR1 as DFQATT and CDR2 as SNEGSKA (reference sequence). This CDR3 comprises 12 residues. V lost 3 bases to trimming and J lost 5 bases, with 11 bases between them. The CDR3 loop is CSARLTSNEQYF. CDR3 in DNA: TGCAGTGCTAGGCTGACCTCTAACGAGCAGTACTTC.

The chain employs TRBV20-1 and TRBJ1-1; a possible D gene is TRBD1 (5 bases). With 7 bases removed from V and 3 bases from J, the gap between germline ends came to 18 bases. The CDR3 totals 14 residues. Germline V gene lookup returns CDR1 DFQATT and CDR2 SNEGSKA (reference sequence). In DNA form, the CDR3 reads TGCAGTGTGGGGGGTTTGAGGCGGGACACTGAAGCTTTCTTT. Its protein product is CSVGGLRRDTEAFF.

The CDR3: CASSLEGRADEQFF. CDR3 bases: TGCGCCAGCAGCTTGGAAGGCAGGGCTGATGAGCAGTTCTTC. This chain connects TRBV5-1 to TRBJ2-1, with D maybe TRBD1 (5 bases). There are 14 residues in the CDR3. The V and J ends lost 0 bases and 8 bases respectively, with 12 bases between them. Germline lookup yields CDR1 SGHRS and CDR2 YFSETQ.

The V and J genes are TRBV19 and TRBJ2-5; 10 bases map to TRBD2. V trimming: 4 bases; J trimming: 5 bases; junction bases outside the gene matches: 7. This CDR3 comprises 15 residues. The germline V gene encodes CDR1 LNHDA and CDR2 SQIVND (reference sequence). The CDR3, as DNA: TGTGCCAGTAGTACCCGACTAGCGGGCATGGAGACCCAGTACTTC. It encodes CASSTRLAGMETQYF.

This chain joins TRBV30 and TRBJ2-7; TRBD2 matches 8 bases. Unmatched junction bases numbered 8, after V lost 5 bases and J lost 2 bases. Germline V CDR1 and CDR2: GTSNPN, SVGIG (reference sequence). This CDR3 is built from 14 residues. The CDR3 region has the DNA TGTGCCTGGCATCATAGCGGGACCGCCTACGAGCAGTACTTC. This sequence encodes CAWHHSGTAYEQYF.

This clonotype was counted between two and nine times. J is TRBJ1-1 and V is TRBV29-1; 8 nucleotides agree with TRBD1. V lost 7 bases, J lost 5 bases, and 9 bases stayed unmatched. CDR3 length equals 13 residues. The germline CDR1 and CDR2 sequences are SQVTM and ANQGSEA. The CDR3, as DNA: TGCAGCGCTGCCCGACAGGGGCGAACTGAAGCTTTCTTT. It translates to CSAARQGRTEAFF.

The CDR3 region is CASSLSSSGRGHGELFF. In nucleotides, the CDR3 is TGTGCCAGCAGCTTATCTAGTAGCGGGAGGGGGCACGGGGAGCTGTTTTTT. The V gene is TRBV7-2, the J gene TRBJ2-2; 11 bases agree with TRBD2. CDR3 length: 17 amino acids. Germline V lookup: CDR1 SGHTA, CDR2 FQGNSA. The ends lost 2 bases at V and 7 bases at J; junction bases unmatched: 9.

This clonotype has more than one count but fewer than ten. The chain uses TRBV29-1 and TRBJ2-1, with 15 positions matching TRBD2. Trimming at V came to 4 bases and at J to 9 bases, leaving 4 bases not matched to a gene. Per germline, CDR1 SQVTM and CDR2 ANQGSEA. CDR3 length equals 14 residues. The CDR3 region has the DNA TGCAGCGTTGGGACTAGCGGGGGGGCCATTGAGCAGTTCTTC. Protein: CSVGTSGGAIEQFF.

The V and J genes are TRBV4-2 and TRBJ2-7; a weak D match, TRBD1 (6 bases). Germline values: CDR1 LGHNA, CDR2 YNFKEQ. The CDR3 loop spans 13 amino acids. Trimming removed 1 base from V and 4 bases from J, with 8 bases in between. The CDR3 DNA is TGTGCCAGCAGCCAAGCGGACAGTTACGAGCAGTACTTC. Protein product: CASSQADSYEQYF.

This clonotype was observed a handful of times. The chain couples TRBV14 to TRBJ2-7; D is perhaps TRBD1 (6 bases). This CDR3 has 15 residues. Germline V gene lookup returns CDR1 SGHDN and CDR2 FVKESK. With 2 bases removed from V and 0 bases from J, the gap between germline ends came to 11 bases. In nucleotides, the CDR3 is TGTGCCAGCAGCCAATTGGACAGCCACTCCTACGAGCAGTACTTC. Translating gives CASSQLDSHSYEQYF. Full variable domain (outside the CDR3, taken from reference TRBV14 and TRBJ2-7): EAGVTQFPSHSVIEKGQTVTLRCDPISGHDNLYWYRRVMGKEIKFLLHFVKESKQDESGMPNNRFLAERTGGTYSTLKVQPAELEDSGVYFCASSQLDSHSYEQYFGPGTRLTVT.

This clonotype was counted between two and nine times. The chain joins TRBV12-3 or TRBV12-4 to TRBJ2-3; 7 bases agree with TRBD1. V dropped 4 bases and J dropped 11; count of bases not matched to a gene: 9. This CDR3 region has 13 residues. CDR3 nucleotide sequence: TGTGCCAGCAGTTCGAGCCCCGGACAGGTGCAGTATTTT. Amino acid sequence: CASSSSPGQVQYF.

Concerning this clonotype: A single base separates this from a much larger clone, so it may be a read error. The V and J genes are TRBV29-1 and TRBJ2-7; 10 positions match TRBD1. CDR3 length: 13 amino acids. Germline trimming cut 6 bases from V and 1 base from J; bases unmatched to any gene: 3. The germline V gene encodes CDR1 SQVTM and CDR2 ANQGSEA. CDR3 amino acids: CSVRDRGSYEQYF. Written as DNA, the CDR3 is TGCAGCGTCCGGGACAGGGGTTCCTACGAGCAGTACTTC.

The J gene is TRBJ2-5, the V gene TRBV9; D is ambiguous. CDR3 length: 14 amino acids. The ends were cut back, 0 bases at V and 2 bases at J, with 8 bases in the middle. Germline values: CDR1 SGDLS, CDR2 YYNGEE. The CDR3 reads CASSVEAVQETQYF. The CDR3 DNA sequence: TGTGCCAGCAGCGTAGAGGCAGTACAAGAGACCCAGTACTTC.

The chain is built from TRBV30 and TRBJ2-7; 7 nucleotides agree with TRBD1. Germline V CDR1 and CDR2: GTSNPN, SVGIG (reference sequence). The junction had 13 bases not matched to a gene; V was cut back by 6 bases and J by 2 bases. The CDR3 totals 15 residues. The CDR3 nucleotides read TGTGCCTGCCAATTCGGGGCAGGGGGAACCTACGAGCAGTACTTC. Its translation: CACQFGAGGTYEQYF.

This clonotype was detected many times. The rearrangement joins TRBV4-2 to TRBJ1-5; TRBD1 matches 8 bases. This CDR3 contains 15 residues. Germline CDR1 is LGHNA and CDR2 is YNFKEQ. V lost 0 bases and J lost 6; bases outside the gene matches: 4. The CDR3 protein is CASSQDRGHGQPQHF. The CDR3 DNA reads as TGTGCCAGCAGCCAAGACAGGGGGCATGGTCAGCCCCAGCATTTT.

The chain recombines TRBV29-1 with TRBJ2-1; 8 bases line up with TRBD2. CDR1 and CDR2 from the germline V gene are SQVTM and ANQGSEA. The CDR3 runs to 16 residues. V shed 0 bases and J 0 bases; nucleotides not matched to a gene: 4. CDR3 in DNA: TGCAGCGTTGAAGACAGCCTAGCGGGCTCCTACAATGAGCAGTTCTTC. This sequence encodes CSVEDSLAGSYNEQFF.

This clonotype came up a few times. The chain joins TRBV6-5 to TRBJ1-1; 10 bases are a match to TRBD1. The CDR3 contains 15 residues. J was trimmed by 6 bases and V by 2 bases; bases with no gene match: 6. In germline, CDR1 is MNHEY, CDR2 SVGAGI. The CDR3, as DNA: TGTGCCAGCAGTTACGACAGGGGGCTAGGGGCTGAAGCTTTCTTT. Amino acid sequence: CASSYDRGLGAEAFF.

The rearrangement uses TRBV5-1 and TRBJ1-1, with D maybe TRBD1 (5 bases). Germline CDR1 SGHRS, CDR2 YFSETQ. V was clipped by 6 bases and J by 5 bases, with 14 bases between them. This CDR3 region has 13 residues. DNA of the CDR3: TGCGCCAGCACCCTTGGGGGACTAACTGAAGCTTTCTTT. This codes for CASTLGGLTEAFF.

This clonotype was observed once. This sequence joins TRBV20-1 and TRBJ2-1; D perhaps matches TRBD2 (5 bases). Trimming cost V 7 bases and J 4 bases, with 17 bases left between them. CDR1 and CDR2 (germline): DFQATT, SNEGSKA (reference sequence). The CDR3 covers 14 residues. CDR3 bases: TGCAGTGTCAGCCCCGGACTGGCTTACAATGAGCAGTTCTTC. Translation: CSVSPGLAYNEQFF.

The chain uses TRBV20-1 and TRBJ2-6; D gene unclear. Germline CDR1 reads DFQATT; CDR2 reads SNEGSKA (reference sequence). The CDR3 contains 12 residues. The ends were cut back, 4 bases at V and 2 bases at J, with 3 bases in the middle. The chain's CDR3 is CSAKAGANVLTF. CDR3 nucleotide sequence: TGCAGTGCTAAGGCTGGGGCCAACGTCCTGACTTTC.

This clonotype was detected ten times or more. The gene calls are TRBV12-3 or TRBV12-4 and TRBJ2-1, with a weak D call TRBD2 (5 bases). The CDR3 runs 15 residues. Between the trimmed V and J ends, which lost 5 bases and 7 bases, there was a span of 18 bases. The CDR3 is CASSPRASLLNEQFF. CDR3 in DNA: TGTGCCAGCAGTCCCCGGGCTAGCCTACTGAATGAGCAGTTCTTC.

This clonotype was counted many times. The chain has TRBV6-1 and TRBJ2-1; 7 positions agree with TRBD1. The CDR3 covers 15 residues. J lost 4 bases, V lost 6 bases, and 9 bases had no gene match. Germline V gives CDR1 MNHNS, CDR2 SASEGT. For the CDR3, the DNA is TGTGCCAGCAGCGACGACAGGGTCGGTTACAATGAGCAGTTCTTC. The encoded protein is CASSDDRVGYNEQFF.

For the CDR3, the DNA is TGTGCTAGTGGTCCAGGGTCCCCAGATACGCAGTATTTT. Its translation is CASGPGSPDTQYF. The chain links TRBV12-5 to TRBJ2-3; perhaps TRBD1 as D (5 bases). V dropped 5 bases and J dropped 4 bases, with 10 bases sitting between them. The germline V gene has CDR1 LGHNT and CDR2 FRNRAP. The CDR3 is 13 residues long. Full variable domain (missing parts from reference TRBV12-5 and TRBJ2-3): DARVTQTPRHKVTEMGQEVTMRCQPILGHNTVFWYRQTMMQGLELLAYFRNRAPLDDSGMPKDRFSAEMPDATLATLKIQPSEPRDSAVYFCASGPGSPDTQYFGPGTRLTVL.

This clonotype came up a few times. The rearrangement joins TRBV9 to TRBJ2-1; tentatively, D is TRBD1 or TRBD2 (5 bases each). There are 12 residues in the CDR3. V lost 0 bases and J lost 10, with 8 bases in between. Germline V gives CDR1 SGDLS, CDR2 YYNGEE. The CDR3 DNA reads as TGTGCCAGCAGCGTAGTGAGGGGCGAGCAGTTCTTC. Protein sequence: CASSVVRGEQFF.

CDR3 sequence: CASSPLGGGLTDTQYF. In DNA form, the CDR3 reads TGTGCCAGCAGCCCCCTGGGCGGGGGGTTGACAGATACGCAGTATTTT. The chain combines TRBV4-2 with TRBJ2-3; 8 bases agree with TRBD2. The trim removed 4 bases at V and 3 bases at J, leaving 9 bases unmatched. CDR3 length: 16 amino acids. Germline CDR1 LGHNA, CDR2 YNFKEQ.

This clonotype was observed a few times. The V gene is TRBV5-6, the J gene TRBJ2-2, with 10 nucleotides matching TRBD1. Trimming removed 4 bases from V and 7 bases from J; junction bases left unmatched: 16. This CDR3 is 18 amino acids long. Germline CDR1 reads SGHDT; CDR2 reads YYEEEE. The CDR3 coding sequence is TGTGCCAGCAGCCGCCTTCGGGACAGGGGAAATTGGGGCGGGGAGCTGTTTTTT. Translating gives CASSRLRDRGNWGGELFF.

V and J are TRBV9 and TRBJ2-3; D may be TRBD2 (5 bases). This CDR3 is built from 14 residues. Trimming cost V 0 bases and J 1 base, with 6 bases left between them. Germline V CDR1 and CDR2: SGDLS, YYNGEE. In DNA, the CDR3 is TGTGCCAGCAGCGTAGGGACTCGCACAGATACGCAGTATTTT. The encoded protein is CASSVGTRTDTQYF.

This clonotype was detected only a few times. The rearrangement uses TRBV5-1 and TRBJ2-5; D is possibly TRBD1 (5 bases). The CDR3 runs 12 residues. Germline V lookup: CDR1 SGHRS, CDR2 YFSETQ. Between the trimmed V and J ends, which lost 5 bases and 4 bases, there was a span of 9 bases. CDR3 sequence (DNA): TGCGCCAGCAGACAGGAAGGAGAGACCCAGTACTTC. It encodes CASRQEGETQYF.

The chain combines TRBV3-1 with TRBJ2-2; 10 nucleotides match TRBD1. In germline, CDR1 is LGHDT, CDR2 YNNKEL (reference sequence). The CDR3 covers 16 residues. The ends lost 3 bases at V and 2 bases at J; junction bases unmatched: 3. CDR3 DNA sequence: TGTGCCAGCAGCCAGAGGGACAGGGGTAACACCGGGGAGCTGTTTTTT. This sequence encodes CASSQRDRGNTGELFF.

The rearrangement links TRBV11-2 to TRBJ2-6; TRBD1 matches 8 bases. J gave up 0 bases and V 4 bases, and 14 bases lay outside the gene matches. From germline, CDR1 is SGHAT and CDR2 FQNNGV. CDR3 length: 20 amino acids. The CDR3 DNA sequence: TGTGCCAGCAGCTCCGTAAAGGGGGACAGGCATAGCTCTGGGGCCAACGTCCTGACTTTC. This sequence encodes CASSSVKGDRHSSGANVLTF.

Ten or more counts support this clonotype. This rearrangement joins TRBV9 to TRBJ2-7; 7 bases map to TRBD1. This CDR3 region has 14 residues. Germline V gene lookup returns CDR1 SGDLS and CDR2 YYNGEE. With V trimmed by 8 bases and J by 0 bases, 8 bases remained unmatched. The CDR3 protein is CASSPRDSSYEQYF. The CDR3 nucleotides read TGTGCCAGTAGTCCCAGGGACAGCTCCTACGAGCAGTACTTC.